The TCR beta chain described here comes from a study of blood T cells in healthy people across ages. Details on this clonotype: Its antigen is unknown.

In each sample, at least 7 million PBMCs were isolated. A J-beta primer mix and a sample-barcoded 5' primer were used in a second PCR of about 6 to 12 cycles. TCRdb reanalysed the 5' RACE reads using MiXCR and keeps one entry per CDR3 protein. This table holds about 1.5 million distinct CDR3 sequences, around 40% found once. General observations from the study: In the absence of known donor CMV status, changes in expanded clonotypes were possibly confounded. More naive CD4+ cells and higher diversity were found in long-lived than in aged donors.

The receptor was derived from a woman aged 18-29 years in good health. The specimen was blood.

This CDR3 is CASSDPGTGNTDTQYF. CDR3 coding DNA: TGCGCCAGCAGCGATCCCGGGACAGGGAACACAGATACGCAGTATTTT. This chain connects TRBV4-3 to TRBJ2-3; the match to TRBD1 covers 9 bases. J was trimmed by 2 bases and V by 5 bases; bases with no gene match: 8. Germline V gives CDR1 LGHNA, CDR2 YSLEER. The CDR3 contains 16 residues.